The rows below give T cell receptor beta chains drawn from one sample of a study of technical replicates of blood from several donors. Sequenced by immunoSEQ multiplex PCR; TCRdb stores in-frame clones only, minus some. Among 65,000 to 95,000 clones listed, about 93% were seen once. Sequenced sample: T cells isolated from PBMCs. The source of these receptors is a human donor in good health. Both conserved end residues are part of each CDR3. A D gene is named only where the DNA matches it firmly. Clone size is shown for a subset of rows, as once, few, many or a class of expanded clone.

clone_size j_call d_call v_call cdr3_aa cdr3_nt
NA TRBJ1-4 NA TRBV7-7 CASSLGVSGEKLFF TGTGCCAGCAGCTTAGGAGTCTCAGGGGAAAAACTGTTTTTT
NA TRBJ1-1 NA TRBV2 CASSRGRFPNTEAFF TGTGCCAGCAGTCGGGGTCGATTTCCCAACACTGAAGCTTTCTTT
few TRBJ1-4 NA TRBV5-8 CASSLRTATNEKLFF TGTGCCAGCAGCTTACGTACAGCAACTAATGAAAAACTGTTTTTT
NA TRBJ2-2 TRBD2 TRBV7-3 CASSLRTSGSVGELFF TGTGCCAGCAGCCTACGGACTAGCGGGAGTGTCGGGGAGCTGTTTTTT
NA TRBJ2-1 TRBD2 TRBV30 CAWKALSGGSYNEQFF TGTGCCTGGAAAGCACTTAGCGGGGGGTCCTACAATGAGCAGTTCTTC
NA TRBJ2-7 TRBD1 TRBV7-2 CASSLVGTAEYEQYF TGTGCCAGCAGCTTAGTGGGGACAGCCGAATACGAGCAGTACTTC
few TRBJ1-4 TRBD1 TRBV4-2 CASIGQGYEKLFF TGTGCCAGCATAGGACAGGGATATGAAAAACTGTTTTTT
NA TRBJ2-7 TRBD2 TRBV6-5 CASGGLVGGEQYF TGTGCCAGCGGTGGACTAGTGGGGGGCGAGCAGTACTTC
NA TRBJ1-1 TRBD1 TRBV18 CASSPNIQGGNTEAFF TGTGCCAGCTCACCCAATATACAGGGGGGGAACACTGAAGCTTTCTTT
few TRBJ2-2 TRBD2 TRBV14 CASSQDRWGLAFTGELFF TGTGCCAGCAGCCAAGATCGTTGGGGACTAGCGTTCACCGGGGAGCTGTTTTTT
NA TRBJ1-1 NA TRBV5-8 CASSLGQPNTEAFF TGTGCCAGCAGCTTGGGACAGCCGAACACTGAAGCTTTCTTT
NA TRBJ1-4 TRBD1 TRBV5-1 CASSGNRGRGEKLFF TGCGCCAGCAGCGGAAACAGGGGGCGAGGTGAAAAACTGTTTTTT
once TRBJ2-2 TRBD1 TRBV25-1 CASSDPGQAVGELFF TGTGCCAGCAGTGATCCGGGACAGGCTGTCGGGGAGCTGTTTTTT
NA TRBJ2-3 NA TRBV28 CASSLGRTDTQYF TGTGCCAGCAGTTTGGGGAGGACAGATACGCAGTATTTT
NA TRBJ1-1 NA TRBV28 CASSPFPQKAFF TGTGCCAGCAGTCCCTTCCCGCAGAAGGCTTTCTTT
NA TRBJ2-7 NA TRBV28 CASRKTGPSYEQYF TGTGCCAGCAGGAAGACGGGTCCTTCCTACGAGCAGTACTTC
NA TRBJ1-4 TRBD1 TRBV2 CASSEQGQMNEKLFF TGTGCCAGCAGTGAACAGGGACAGATGAATGAAAAACTGTTTTTT
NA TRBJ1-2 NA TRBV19 CASSGGMDGYTF TGTGCCAGTAGCGGGGGGATGGACGGCTACACCTTC
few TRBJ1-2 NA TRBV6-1 CASSEVRGYTF TGTGCCAGCAGTGAAGTGCGGGGCTACACCTTC
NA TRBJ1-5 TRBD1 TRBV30 CAWSATGGQPQHF TGTGCCTGGAGCGCGACAGGGGGTCAGCCCCAGCATTTT
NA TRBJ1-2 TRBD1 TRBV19 CASMGQEVRGYTF TGTGCCAGTATGGGACAGGAAGTTCGGGGCTACACCTTC
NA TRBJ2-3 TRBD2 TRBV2 CASSVGPSGSTDTQYF TGTGCCAGCAGTGTAGGTCCTAGCGGGAGTACAGATACGCAGTATTTT
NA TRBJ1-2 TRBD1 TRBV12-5 CASGLGGGQGTNYGYTF TGTGCTAGTGGTTTGGGGGGAGGACAGGGGACTAACTATGGCTACACCTTC
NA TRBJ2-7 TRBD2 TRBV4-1 CASSSGTSGKRGYEQYF TGCGCCAGCAGCTCCGGGACTAGCGGGAAGAGAGGCTACGAGCAGTACTTC
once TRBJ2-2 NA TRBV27 CASSPSLRELFF TGTGCCAGCAGTCCCTCACTCAGGGAGCTGTTTTTT
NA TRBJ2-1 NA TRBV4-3 CASSRGGHNEQFF TGCGCCAGCAGCCGTGGGGGCCACAATGAGCAGTTCTTC
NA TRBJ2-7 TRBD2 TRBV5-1 CASSRTSGYSYEQYF TGCGCCAGCAGCAGGACTAGCGGCTATTCCTACGAGCAGTACTTC
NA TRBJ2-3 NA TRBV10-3 CAISESRILASTDTQYF TGTGCCATCAGTGAGTCAAGGATCTTAGCTAGCACAGATACGCAGTATTTT
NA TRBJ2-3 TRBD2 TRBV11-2 CASSLYRPGGLAGVTQYF TGTGCCAGCAGCTTATACCGTCCAGGGGGTCTAGCGGGAGTGACGCAGTATTTT
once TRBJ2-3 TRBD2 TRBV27 CASSEYLGTSGSRDTQYF TGTGCCAGCAGTGAATACCTCGGGACTAGCGGGAGTAGGGATACGCAGTATTTT
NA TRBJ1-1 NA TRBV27 CASSLSRGGNTEAFF TGTGCCAGCAGTTTGAGCCGGGGTGGGAACACTGAAGCTTTCTTT
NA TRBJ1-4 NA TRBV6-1 CASWDRGAPNEKLFF TGTGCCAGCTGGGATCGGGGGGCACCTAATGAAAAACTGTTTTTT
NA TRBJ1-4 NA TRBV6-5 CASSYTLVRAGEKLFF TGTGCCAGCAGTTACACCCTAGTCAGGGCAGGAGAAAAACTGTTTTTT
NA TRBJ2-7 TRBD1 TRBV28 CASSPGQGAYEQYF TGTGCCAGCAGCCCGGGACAGGGGGCTTACGAGCAGTACTTC
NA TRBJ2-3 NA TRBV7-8 CASSPFGASTDTQYF TGTGCCAGCAGCCCCTTTGGGGCCAGCACAGATACGCAGTATTTT
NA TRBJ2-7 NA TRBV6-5 CASSVSESSYEQYF TGTGCCAGCAGTGTGAGCGAAAGCTCCTACGAGCAGTACTTC
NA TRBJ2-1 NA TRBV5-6 CASSLVGGNEQFF TGTGCCAGCAGCTTGGTCGGGGGCAATGAGCAGTTCTTC
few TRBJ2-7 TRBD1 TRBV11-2 CASSSIRGPTYEQYF TGTGCCAGCAGCTCGATTAGGGGGCCGACCTACGAGCAGTACTTC
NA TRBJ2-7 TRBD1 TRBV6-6 CASGFGTGSYEQYF TGTGCCAGCGGGTTTGGGACAGGTTCCTACGAGCAGTACTTC
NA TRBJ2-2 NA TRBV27 CASSLGTTGTTGELFF TGTGCCAGCAGTTTGGGGACCACAGGGACCACCGGGGAGCTGTTTTTT
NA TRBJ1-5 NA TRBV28 CASSLLPDSYSNQPQHF TGTGCCAGCAGTTTGCTACCCGACAGCTATAGCAATCAGCCCCAGCATTTT
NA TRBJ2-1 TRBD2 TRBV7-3 CASSLRGTSGRDNEQFF TGTGCCAGCAGCCTAAGAGGGACTAGCGGGAGAGACAATGAGCAGTTCTTC
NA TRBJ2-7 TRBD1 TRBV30 CAWRDRGMEQYF TGTGCCTGGAGGGACAGGGGAATGGAGCAGTACTTC
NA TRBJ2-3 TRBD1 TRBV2 CASRWNRDRDLGGDNTDTQYF TGTGCCAGCAGGTGGAACCGGGACAGGGATTTAGGCGGGGACAACACAGATACGCAGTATTTT
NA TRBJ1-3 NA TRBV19 CASKVRSQGSGNTIYF TGTGCCAGTAAAGTCAGGAGTCAGGGGTCTGGAAACACCATATATTTT
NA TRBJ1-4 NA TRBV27 CASSPLSGGGEKLFF TGTGCCAGCAGTCCCCTCTCGGGGGGAGGTGAAAAACTGTTTTTT
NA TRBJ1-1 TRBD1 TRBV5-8 CASSLGFRTGGFTEAFF TGTGCCAGCAGCTTGGGTTTCCGGACAGGGGGATTCACTGAAGCTTTCTTT
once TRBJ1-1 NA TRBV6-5 CASSYGQYTEAFF TGTGCCAGCAGTTACGGGCAGTACACTGAAGCTTTCTTT
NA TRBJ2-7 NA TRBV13 CASSLGLAGYEQYF TGTGCCAGCAGCTTAGGCCTCGCGGGCTACGAGCAGTACTTC
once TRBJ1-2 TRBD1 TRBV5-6 CASSFQGAIRGYTF TGTGCCAGCAGCTTTCAGGGGGCGATTCGTGGCTACACCTTC
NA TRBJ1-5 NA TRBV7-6 CASSASGNQPQHF TGTGCCAGCAGCGCGTCAGGGAATCAGCCCCAGCATTTT
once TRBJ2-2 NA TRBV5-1 CASSLDSVTSNTGELFF TGCGCCAGCAGCTTGGATTCGGTGACATCGAACACCGGGGAGCTGTTTTTT
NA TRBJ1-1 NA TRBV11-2 CASSLDLTGYTEAFF TGTGCCAGCAGCTTAGACTTAACAGGGTACACTGAAGCTTTCTTT
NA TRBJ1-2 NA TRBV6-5 CASSYSRGGYTF TGTGCCAGCAGTTACTCCAGGGGAGGCTACACCTTC
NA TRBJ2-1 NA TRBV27 CASTVYSGGSYNEQFF TGTGCCAGCACCGTCTATAGCGGAGGCTCCTACAATGAGCAGTTCTTC
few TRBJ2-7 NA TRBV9 CASSVQHSSYEQYF TGTGCCAGCAGCGTACAACACAGCTCCTACGAGCAGTACTTC
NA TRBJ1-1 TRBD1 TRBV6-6 CASSSPGQGNTEAFF TGTGCCAGCAGTAGTCCCGGACAGGGAAACACTGAAGCTTTCTTT
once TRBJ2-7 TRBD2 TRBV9 CASSVLAGASSYEQYF TGTGCCAGCAGCGTCCTAGCGGGGGCCAGCTCCTACGAGCAGTACTTC
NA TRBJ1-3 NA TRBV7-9 CASSLNRGQKINTIYF TGTGCCAGCAGCTTAAACCGAGGCCAAAAGATAAACACCATATATTTT
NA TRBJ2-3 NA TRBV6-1 CASRALEGSTDTQYF TGTGCCAGCAGGGCCTTGGAGGGATCCACAGATACGCAGTATTTT